These 26 T cell receptor beta chains came from one sample sequenced in a study of a mutant IDH1 vaccine in newly diagnosed glioma. The time point was: week 11, during vaccination. Each vaccine dose was 300 ug of mutant IDH1 20-mer peptide, with topical imiquimod. Repertoires were generated with immunoSEQ multiplex PCR, while TCRdb's copy carries only in-frame clones and drops some. The table lists over 95,000 clones, 85% to 90% of them singletons, with under 0.8% in the top ten. Their specific antigens are unknown. The starting material was PBMCs, obtained from a glioma patient whose treatment included an IDH1 peptide vaccine. Every receptor here comes from a woman aged 50 to 65 with glioma.

The chain recombines TRBV18 with TRBJ1-1, with 10 positions matching TRBD1. Trimming at V came to 6 bases and at J to 5 bases, leaving 6 bases not matched to a gene. The V gene's germline CDR1 is KGHSH and CDR2 LQKENI. CDR3 length: 14 residues. In DNA form, the CDR3 reads TGTGCCAGCTCCCACGGACAGGGGGAAACTGAAGCTTTCTTT. Translating it yields CASSHGQGETEAFF.

The chain links TRBV15 to TRBJ2-3, with D possibly being TRBD2 (6 bases). Trimming removed 5 bases at V and 2 bases at J, with 14 bases between. The CDR3 is 15 residues long. Germline values: CDR1 LNHNV, CDR2 YYDKDF (reference sequence). The CDR3 nucleotides read TGTGCCACCAGCCCCCGGGACTTGAACACAGATACGCAGTATTTT. Its protein product is CATSPRDLNTDTQYF.

V usage is TRBV28 and J usage is TRBJ1-2; 9 bases align to TRBD1. CDR1 is MDHEN and CDR2 is SYDVKM in the germline V gene. Germline trimming cut 6 bases from V and 7 bases from J; bases unmatched to any gene: 3. The CDR3 is 12 residues long. CDR3 coding DNA: TGTGCCAGCAGCCCGACAGGGGGTGGCTACACCTTC. This gives the protein CASSPTGGGYTF.

This clone was seen a single time. This chain joins TRBV28 and TRBJ2-3, with 7 bases lining up with TRBD1. CDR3 size: 14 residues. Germline CDR1 is MDHEN and CDR2 is SYDVKM. The V and J ends lost 6 bases and 2 bases, in that order; junction bases with no gene match: 5. The CDR3 DNA reads as TGTGCCAGCAGCCGGGACAGTCTCACAGATACGCAGTATTTT. Its translation: CASSRDSLTDTQYF. Full variable domain (rest looked up from reference TRBV28 and TRBJ2-3): DVKVTQSSRYLVKRTGEKVFLECVQDMDHENMFWYRQDPGLGLRLIYFSYDVKMKEKGDIPEGYSVSREKKERFSLILESASTNQTSMYLCASSRDSLTDTQYFGPGTRLTVL.

This clone was detected only a few times. Other DNA sequences in this sample translate to the same CDR3. The V call is TRBV6-1, the J call TRBJ1-2; D gene uncertain. The CDR3 contains 11 residues. Germline loops: CDR1 MNHNS, CDR2 SASEGT. The germline V and J ends were trimmed by 2 bases and 4 bases, with 2 bases remaining between them. This chain's CDR3 is CASSESYGYTF. The DNA for the CDR3 is TGTGCCAGCAGTGAAAGCTATGGCTACACCTTC.

In its sample, this clone was seen many times. This chain connects TRBV6-5 to TRBJ2-5; 14 positions agree with TRBD2. CDR1 and CDR2 from the germline V gene are MNHEY and SVGAGI. The length of the CDR3 is 16 residues. Trimming removed 0 bases from V and 5 bases from J; junction bases left unmatched: 2. CDR3 sequence (DNA): TGTGCCAGCAGTTACTCCGGGACTAGCGGGAGCGAGACCCAGTACTTC. Protein sequence: CASSYSGTSGSETQYF.

The V gene is TRBV18, the J gene TRBJ2-7; 7 positions agree with TRBD1. CDR3 size: 13 residues. Germline V gene lookup returns CDR1 KGHSH and CDR2 LQKENI. J was trimmed by 3 bases and V by 2 bases; bases with no gene match: 1. CDR3 sequence reads: CASSPGQDYEQYF. The CDR3 nucleotides are TGTGCCAGCTCACCAGGACAGGACTACGAGCAGTACTTC.

The V gene is TRBV7-8, the J gene TRBJ2-1; 8 nucleotides match TRBD2. There are 15 residues in the CDR3. Germline-derived CDR1 and CDR2 are SGHVS and FQNEAQ. The trim removed 4 bases at V and 4 bases at J, leaving 6 bases unmatched. CDR3 DNA: TGTGCCAGCAGCTCCTATAGCGGGACTTACAATGAGCAGTTCTTC. This sequence encodes CASSSYSGTYNEQFF.

J is TRBJ2-5 and V is TRBV2; D not certain. The DNA end is more similar to TRBJ2-7, so the J call may be wrong. CDR3 length: 12 amino acids. The V gene's germline CDR1 is SNHLY and CDR2 FYNNEI. CDR3 in DNA: TGTGCCAGCAGTGAAAGTGCCTACGAGCAGTACTTC. Protein product: CASSESAYEQYF.

This rearrangement joins TRBV29-1 to TRBJ1-2, with 8 bases lining up with TRBD1. The germline V gene encodes CDR1 SQVTM and CDR2 ANQGSEA. The CDR3 is made up of 14 amino acids. With 6 bases clipped from V and 3 bases from J, the junction kept 9 bases outside the gene matches. The CDR3 sequence is CSVHGQGFDYGYTF. In nucleotides, the CDR3 is TGCAGCGTCCACGGACAGGGTTTTGACTATGGCTACACCTTC.

The chain is built from TRBV28 and TRBJ1-4; no reliable D call. This CDR3 contains 13 residues. The V gene's germline CDR1 is MDHEN and CDR2 SYDVKM. The germline V and J ends were trimmed by 6 bases and 3 bases, with 8 bases remaining between them. CDR3 amino acids: CASSQQPNEKLFF. For the CDR3, the DNA is TGTGCCAGCAGCCAACAGCCTAATGAAAAACTGTTTTTT.

V gene TRBV28 combines with J gene TRBJ2-7; D not certain. The germline V gene has CDR1 MDHEN and CDR2 SYDVKM. The CDR3 has 12 residues. Trimming took 6 bases from V and 6 from J, leaving 12 bases between them. CDR3 sequence: CASSLETGEQYF. The CDR3, as DNA: TGTGCCAGCAGCCTTGAGACCGGCGAGCAGTACTTC.

This clone was seen only once. The chain joins TRBV9 to TRBJ1-6; maybe TRBD1 (5 bases). The V gene's germline CDR1 is SGDLS and CDR2 YYNGEE. The V end was cut by 0 bases, the J end by 0 bases, with 7 bases between. The CDR3 is made up of 16 amino acids. CDR3 nucleotide sequence: TGTGCCAGCAGCGTAGACAGGAGCTCCTATAATTCACCCCTCCACTTT. Its protein is CASSVDRSSYNSPLHF.

The chain is built from TRBV6-4 and TRBJ1-2; tentatively, D is TRBD1 (6 bases). There are 16 residues in the CDR3. CDR1 MRHNA and CDR2 SNTAGT come from the germline V gene. The germline V and J ends were trimmed by 5 bases and 1 base, with 17 bases remaining between them. CDR3 protein: CASSPSLGAVNYGYTF. The DNA of the CDR3 is TGTGCCAGCAGTCCCTCCTTGGGGGCAGTTAACTATGGCTACACCTTC.

The rearrangement uses TRBV19 and TRBJ2-5, with TRBD1 identical over 9 bases. The V gene's germline CDR1 is LNHDA and CDR2 SQIVND (reference sequence). CDR3 length equals 14 residues. Germline trimming cut 5 bases from V and 5 bases from J; bases unmatched to any gene: 6. Here the CDR3 DNA reads TGTGCCAGTAGTCTGGGACAGGGTTTTGAGACCCAGTACTTC. This translates into CASSLGQGFETQYF. Using reference TRBV19 and TRBJ2-5 for the parts outside the CDR3, the full variable domain is DGGITQSPKYLFRKEGQNVTLSCEQNLNHDAMYWYRQDPGQGLRLIYYSQIVNDFQKGDIAEGYSVSREKKESFPLTVTSAQKNPTAFYLCASSLGQGFETQYFGPGTRLLVL.

The rearrangement uses TRBV27 and TRBJ2-2; weak D call: TRBD2 (5 bases). Looked up from germline, CDR1 is MNHEY and CDR2 is SMNVEV (reference sequence). CDR3 length: 16 amino acids. The germline V and J ends were trimmed by 6 bases and 0 bases, with 14 bases remaining between them. The CDR3 region has the DNA TGTGCCAGCAGCTTAAGAGGGCCAGCGAACACCGGGGAGCTGTTTTTT. Translation gives CASSLRGPANTGELFF.

The CDR3 DNA reads as TGCGCCAGCAGTCCCGGGACAGGTGAAAAACTGTTTTTT. It specifies CASSPGTGEKLFF. The chain links TRBV10-2 to TRBJ1-4, with 8 bases lining up with TRBD1. The CDR3 has 13 amino acids. V lost 5 bases to trimming and J lost 7 bases; unmatched junction nucleotides: 3. CDR1 is WSHSY, CDR2 SAAADI, per germline.

This chain joins TRBV30 and TRBJ2-1, with D unclear. CDR1 and CDR2 from the germline V gene are GTSNPN and SVGIG (reference sequence). Deletions cut 0 bases from V and 0 bases from J, with 9 bases between. CDR3 length: 15 residues. The CDR3 spells CAWSVGQSSYNEQFF. CDR3 bases: TGTGCCTGGAGTGTCGGGCAGAGCTCCTACAATGAGCAGTTCTTC.

V is TRBV18 and J is TRBJ2-5; 7 bases line up with TRBD1. Per the germline V gene, CDR1 is KGHSH and CDR2 is LQKENI. The CDR3 is made up of 15 amino acids. V was clipped by 6 bases and J by 0 bases; unmatched bases: 7. CDR3 sequence (DNA): TGTGCCAGCTCTCCTGGACAGGACAACCAAGAGACCCAGTACTTC. Protein: CASSPGQDNQETQYF.

Notes on this clone: The same CDR3 also results from other DNA sequences found in this sample. The V call is TRBV29-1, the J call TRBJ2-1, with 14 nucleotides matching TRBD2. CDR3 size: 15 residues. The germline CDR1 and CDR2 sequences are SQVTM and ANQGSEA. Unmatched junction bases numbered 12, after V lost 4 bases and J lost 13 bases. CDR3 in DNA: TGCAGCGTTGCTTGGACTAGCGGGAGGAAACGGGAACAGTTCTTC. Amino acids: CSVAWTSGRKREQFF.

V gene TRBV6-5 combines with J gene TRBJ1-4, with 10 bases matching TRBD1. CDR1 MNHEY and CDR2 SVGAGI come from the germline V gene. The V and J ends lost 4 bases and 10 bases, in that order; junction bases with no gene match: 6. The CDR3 has 14 residues. This CDR3 is CASSSTGGAGKLFF. CDR3 nucleotide sequence: TGTGCCAGCAGTTCGACAGGGGGCGCAGGAAAACTGTTTTTT.

V and J are TRBV6-1 and TRBJ1-4, with D maybe TRBD1 (6 bases). Germline-derived CDR1 and CDR2 are MNHNS and SASEGT. The CDR3 consists of 13 residues. The V end was cut by 5 bases, the J end by 7 bases, with 11 bases between. CDR3: CASSRGWVEKLFF. CDR3 in DNA: TGTGCCAGCAGTAGGGGGTGGGTTGAAAAACTGTTTTTT.

This chain links TRBV5-4 with TRBJ2-3; TRBD1 aligns across 9 bases. The length of the CDR3 is 16 residues. The V gene end was trimmed by 3 bases and the J gene end by 9 bases; junction bases not matched to a gene: 14. Germline values: CDR1 SGHNT, CDR2 YYREEE (reference sequence). The CDR3 here is CASSSQQGARERTQYF. DNA for the CDR3: TGTGCCAGCAGCTCCCAACAGGGGGCGCGGGAAAGGACGCAGTATTTT.

This clone was counted a few times. The chain couples TRBV2 to TRBJ2-5; 11 nucleotides agree with TRBD2. This CDR3 comprises 13 residues. Trimming at V came to 10 bases and at J to 7 bases, leaving 8 bases not matched to a gene. Germline V gene data show CDR1 as SNHLY and CDR2 as FYNNEI. CDR3 amino acids: CAIGTSGGGTQYF. The CDR3 nucleotides read TGTGCCATTGGGACTAGCGGAGGGGGGACCCAGTACTTC.

The chain is built from TRBV7-9 and TRBJ2-5; D gene unclear. CDR1 is SEHNR, CDR2 FQNEAQ, per germline (reference sequence). Between the trimmed V and J ends, which lost 0 bases and 0 bases, there was a span of 8 bases. The CDR3 spans 15 residues. CDR3 sequence: CASSLARQNQETQYF. The CDR3 bases are TGTGCCAGCAGCTTAGCGAGGCAGAACCAAGAGACCCAGTACTTC.

V gene TRBV30 combines with J gene TRBJ1-2, with D unresolved. This CDR3 spans 13 amino acids. V dropped 3 bases and J dropped 7 bases, with 15 bases sitting between them. CDR1 is GTSNPN, CDR2 SVGIG, per germline (reference sequence). CDR3 coding DNA: TGTGCCTGGAGATGGGTAGCGGCGAGTGGCTACACCTTC. Translated, it gives CAWRWVAASGYTF. Drawing the rest from reference TRBV30 and TRBJ1-2, the complete variable domain is SQTIHQWPATLVQPVGSPLSLECTVEGTSNPNLYWYRQAAGRGLQLLFYSVGIGQISSEVPQNLSASRPQDRQFILSSKKLLLSDSGFYLCAWRWVAASGYTFGSGTRLTVV.